Following are 4 T cell receptor beta chains from one sample sequenced in a study of CD8 T cells in Susac syndrome. cDNA came from 0.5 to 1 ug RNA primed by random hexamers. TCRdb processed the immunoSEQ multiplex PCR reads anew with MiXCR; each CDR3 protein has one entry. This sample has under 200,000 distinct CDR3 sequences; 85% to 95% occur once, and the top ten carry 0.15% to 0.2%. Specimen: CD8+ T cells from PBMCs. Source of these receptors: a human donor with multiple sclerosis.

This clonotype was counted a few times. The chain recombines TRBV20-1 with TRBJ2-7; weak D call: TRBD2 (5 bases). The CDR3 length is 14 residues. Trimming took 4 bases from V and 2 from J, leaving 15 bases between them. Looked up from germline, CDR1 is DFQATT and CDR2 is SNEGSKA (reference sequence). CDR3 amino acids: CSANPSGLTYEQYF. In nucleotides, the CDR3 is TGCAGTGCTAACCCCAGCGGTCTTACCTACGAGCAGTACTTC.

CDR3 protein: CASSQVTVEQFF. The CDR3 bases are TGTGCCAGCAGCCAAGTAACAGTTGAGCAGTTCTTC. The chain is built from TRBV14 and TRBJ2-1, with D uncertain. V was cut by 1 base and J by 9 bases, with 7 bases left in between. Germline CDR1 reads SGHDN; CDR2 reads FVKESK. The CDR3 sequence is 12 residues long.

In this sample, this clonotype turned up once. V gene TRBV2 combines with J gene TRBJ2-7, with 10 bases identical to TRBD2. The trim removed 8 bases at V and 5 bases at J, leaving 18 bases unmatched. This CDR3 region has 17 residues. The germline gives CDR1 SNHLY, CDR2 FYNNEI. The CDR3 sequence: CASSWLAGAGPMDEQYF. In DNA, the CDR3 is TGTGCCAGCTCCTGGCTAGCGGGGGCCGGTCCTATGGACGAGCAGTACTTC.

The V call is TRBV9, the J call TRBJ2-7; 8 nucleotides match TRBD1. Trimming removed 3 bases from V and 3 bases from J; junction bases left unmatched: 11. In germline, CDR1 is SGDLS, CDR2 YYNGEE. This CDR3 comprises 16 residues. This CDR3 is CASSAGTGQGGYEQYF. CDR3 nucleotide sequence: TGTGCCAGCAGCGCTGGGACAGGCCAAGGAGGCTACGAGCAGTACTTC.